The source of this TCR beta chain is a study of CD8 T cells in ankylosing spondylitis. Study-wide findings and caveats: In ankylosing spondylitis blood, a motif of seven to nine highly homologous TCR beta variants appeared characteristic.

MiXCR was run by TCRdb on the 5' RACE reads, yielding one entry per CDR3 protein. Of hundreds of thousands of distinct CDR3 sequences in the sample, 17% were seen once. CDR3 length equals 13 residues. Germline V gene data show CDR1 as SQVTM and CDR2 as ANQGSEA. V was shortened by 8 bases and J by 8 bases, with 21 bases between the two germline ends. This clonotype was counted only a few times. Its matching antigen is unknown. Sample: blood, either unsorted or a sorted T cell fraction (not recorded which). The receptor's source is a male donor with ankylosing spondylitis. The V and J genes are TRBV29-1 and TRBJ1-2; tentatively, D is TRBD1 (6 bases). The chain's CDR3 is CSTTIGGQRGYTF. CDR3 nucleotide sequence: TGCAGCACCACAATCGGGGGGCAACGAGGCTACACCTTC.